The next 19 T cell receptor beta chains were all read from a single sample in a study of cytomegalovirus exposure and HLA in healthy donors (dated by TCRdb to between 2016 and 2019). Library preparation used the immunoSEQ multiplex PCR assay. In its TCRdb copy, this immuneACCESS table keeps in-frame sequences only and misses some clones. Where compared with another copy, unresolved V genes explain less than half of these, and the others have no known cause. For this sample there are tens of thousands of clones; roughly 85% appear just once. The ten largest clones take up roughly 20% of the sample. The sample comprised PBMCs. All receptors come from a young man in good health and CMV-seropositive.

CDR3 protein: CAISPRGGAGQETQYF. The CDR3 DNA is TGTGCCATCAGTCCTAGGGGGGGCGCGGGACAAGAGACCCAGTACTTC. This chain links TRBV10-3 with TRBJ2-5; D perhaps matches TRBD2 (7 bases). The CDR3 totals 16 residues. CDR1 is ENHRY and CDR2 is SYGVKD in the germline V gene. V shed 5 bases and J shed 2 bases, with 18 bases lying between them.

The V gene is TRBV2, the J gene TRBJ1-1; possibly TRBD1 for D (5 bases). Trimming cost V 8 bases and J 0 bases, with 16 bases left between them. Germline assignment: CDR1 SNHLY and CDR2 FYNNEI. The CDR3 loop spans 15 amino acids. The CDR3 bases are TGTGCCAGCGTCGACAGCGGACTAATGAACACTGAAGCTTTCTTT. It encodes CASVDSGLMNTEAFF. Complete variable domain (other parts from reference TRBV2 and TRBJ1-1): EPEVTQTPSHQVTQMGQEVILRCVPISNHLYFYWYRQILGQKVEFLVSFYNNEISEKSEIFDDQFSVERPDGSNFTLKIRSTKLEDSAMYFCASVDSGLMNTEAFFGQGTRLTVV.

The rearrangement uses TRBV4-1 and TRBJ2-1, with TRBD1 matching 8 bases. CDR3 length equals 16 residues. CDR1 MGHRA and CDR2 YSYEKL come from the germline V gene. V trimming: 3 bases; J trimming: 7 bases; junction bases outside the gene matches: 11. The CDR3 sequence: CASSQPFRDRQNEQFF. The CDR3 bases are TGCGCCAGCAGCCAGCCTTTCCGGGACAGGCAAAATGAGCAGTTCTTC.

The chain uses TRBV15 and TRBJ1-4, with TRBD1 identical over 11 bases. CDR3 size: 15 residues. V lost 5 bases and J lost 6; bases outside the gene matches: 5. Germline values: CDR1 LNHNV, CDR2 YYDKDF (reference sequence). The CDR3: CATSGWDRGYEKLFF. The CDR3 region has the DNA TGTGCCACCAGCGGGTGGGACAGGGGGTATGAAAAACTGTTTTTT.

The gene calls are TRBV27 and TRBJ1-2; 9 nucleotides align to TRBD1. V was pared by 5 bases and J by 6 bases, with 10 bases of the junction left unmatched. The CDR3 has 15 amino acids. CDR1 and CDR2 (germline): MNHEY, SMNVEV (reference sequence). The CDR3 DNA is TGTGCCAGCAGTCATAGCCCGGGACAGGGTAATGGCTACACCTTC. Its translation is CASSHSPGQGNGYTF.

V and J are TRBV6-1 and TRBJ2-1; D is ambiguous. Deletions cut 4 bases from V and 6 bases from J, with 7 bases between. Germline V gene data show CDR1 as MNHNS and CDR2 as SASEGT. The CDR3 has 12 residues. DNA of the CDR3: TGTGCCAGCAGTGTAGAGGCCAATGAGCAGTTCTTC. This translates into CASSVEANEQFF.

The CDR3 sequence is CASSLEATGGYNEQFF. The DNA for the CDR3 is TGTGCCAGCAGCTTAGAGGCGACAGGGGGTTACAATGAGCAGTTCTTC. The V and J genes are TRBV11-3 and TRBJ2-1, with TRBD1 matching over 9 bases. CDR1 is SGHNT, CDR2 YENEEA, per germline. Trimming cost V 0 bases and J 4 bases; bases outside gene matches: 4. The CDR3 length is 16 residues.

Here the CDR3 DNA reads TGTGCCAGTAGCGAGACAGGGCGGGCCATTGAAGCTTTCTTT. It specifies CASSETGRAIEAFF. V gene TRBV19 combines with J gene TRBJ1-1; 7 bases align to TRBD1. The CDR3 length is 14 residues. In germline, CDR1 is LNHDA, CDR2 SQIVND (reference sequence). Trimming at V came to 6 bases and at J to 7 bases, leaving 11 bases not matched to a gene.

This sequence joins TRBV5-1 and TRBJ1-3; D is perhaps TRBD1 (5 bases). Between the trimmed V and J ends, which lost 2 bases and 2 bases, there was a span of 11 bases. Germline-derived CDR1 and CDR2 are SGHRS and YFSETQ. The CDR3 extends over 15 amino acids. This chain's CDR3 is CASSLNSGPGNTIYF. CDR3 in DNA: TGCGCCAGCAGCTTAAATTCAGGGCCTGGAAACACCATATATTTT.

This clone was picked up one time. The V and J genes are TRBV30 and TRBJ1-5, with a weak D call TRBD1 (5 bases). This CDR3 comprises 13 residues. The V end lost 0 bases, the J end lost 9 bases, and 12 bases lay between the germline ends. Germline V gives CDR1 GTSNPN, CDR2 SVGIG (reference sequence). The CDR3 region is CAWSVGVGGPQHF. For the CDR3, the DNA is TGTGCCTGGAGTGTAGGGGTGGGGGGGCCCCAGCATTTT.

The CDR3: CATRGRYQETQYF. The CDR3 coding sequence is TGTGCCACTCGGGGTCGGTACCAAGAGACCCAGTACTTC. The chain recombines TRBV7-9 with TRBJ2-5, with a weak D call TRBD2 (5 bases). CDR1 and CDR2 (germline): SEHNR, FQNEAQ (reference sequence). V lost 10 bases and J 0 bases, leaving 12 bases between the germline ends. CDR3 length equals 13 residues.

The chain couples TRBV29-1 to TRBJ1-1, with 12 bases identical to TRBD1. From germline, CDR1 is SQVTM and CDR2 ANQGSEA. Trimming at V came to 8 bases and at J to 5 bases, leaving 12 bases not matched to a gene. CDR3 length: 15 residues. The chain's CDR3 is CSTRGDRGRGTEAFF. CDR3 in DNA: TGCAGCACCCGGGGGGACAGGGGGCGAGGAACTGAAGCTTTCTTT.

The rearrangement joins TRBV13 to TRBJ1-2; 9 bases fit TRBD1. V trimming: 5 bases; J trimming: 2 bases; junction bases outside the gene matches: 9. CDR3 length: 16 residues. Germline CDR1 PRHDT, CDR2 FYEKMQ (reference sequence). The CDR3 here is CASSPGTGIKNYGYTF. The CDR3 DNA is TGTGCCAGCAGCCCCGGGACAGGGATAAAAAACTATGGCTACACCTTC.

J is TRBJ1-4 and V is TRBV7-2; tentative D call: TRBD1 (6 bases). The germline V gene encodes CDR1 SGHTA and CDR2 FQGNSA. The CDR3 has 14 residues. Trimming shortened V by 5 bases and J by 8 bases, and 15 bases separated the two germline ends. The CDR3 DNA reads as TGTGCCAGCAGCCCCCGGCAGGGGTGGGAAAAACTGTTTTTT. Protein: CASSPRQGWEKLFF.

The V and J genes are TRBV13 and TRBJ2-7; 10 bases fit TRBD1. Trimming cost V 1 base and J 6 bases; bases outside gene matches: 6. In germline, CDR1 is PRHDT, CDR2 FYEKMQ (reference sequence). CDR3 length equals 15 residues. The CDR3 DNA reads as TGTGCCAGCAGCTTAGTGACAGGGGGCTTTCGCGAGCAGTACTTC. Translating it yields CASSLVTGGFREQYF. The complete variable domain, with remaining parts taken from reference TRBV13 and TRBJ2-7, reads AAGVIQSPRHLIKEKRETATLKCYPIPRHDTVYWYQQGPGQDPQFLISFYEKMQSDKGSIPDRFSAQQFSDYHSELNMSSLELGDSALYFCASSLVTGGFREQYFGPGTRLTVT.

The chain employs TRBV19 and TRBJ1-4; 10 bases are a match to TRBD1. Germline V lookup: CDR1 LNHDA, CDR2 SQIVND (reference sequence). The CDR3 spans 13 residues. Unmatched junction bases numbered 5, after V lost 9 bases and J lost 7 bases. In nucleotides, the CDR3 is TGTGCCAGCTGCGACAGGGGGCGTGAAAAACTGTTTTTT. Its protein product is CASCDRGREKLFF.

This clone was counted a few times. The chain links TRBV6-1 to TRBJ1-5; TRBD1 aligns across 9 bases. V shed 4 bases and J 7 bases; nucleotides not matched to a gene: 11. Germline CDR1 and CDR2: MNHNS and SASEGT. CDR3 size: 16 residues. The CDR3 reads CASSGGTGKQDQPQHF. The CDR3 DNA reads as TGTGCCAGCAGTGGGGGGACAGGGAAGCAAGACCAGCCCCAGCATTTT.

In its sample, this clone was seen once. V usage is TRBV6-1 and J usage is TRBJ2-7, with D possibly matching TRBD1 (5 bases). The CDR3 has 15 amino acids. Germline V gene lookup returns CDR1 MNHNS and CDR2 SASEGT. V was pared by 3 bases and J by 0 bases, with 12 bases between. CDR3: CASSEETAHSYEQYV. CDR3 nucleotides: TGTGCCAGCAGTGAGGAGACAGCTCACTCCTACGAGCAGTACGTC.

The chain recombines TRBV28 with TRBJ2-2; 11 bases are shared with TRBD2. Germline assignment: CDR1 MDHEN and CDR2 SYDVKM. This CDR3 comprises 15 residues. V was clipped by 6 bases and J by 5 bases; unmatched bases: 5. The CDR3: CASSDSGRGTGELFF. For the CDR3, the DNA is TGTGCCAGCAGCGATAGCGGGAGGGGAACCGGGGAGCTGTTTTTT. Full variable domain (remainder filled in from reference TRBV28 and TRBJ2-2): DVKVTQSSRYLVKRTGEKVFLECVQDMDHENMFWYRQDPGLGLRLIYFSYDVKMKEKGDIPEGYSVSREKKERFSLILESASTNQTSMYLCASSDSGRGTGELFFGEGSRLTVL.